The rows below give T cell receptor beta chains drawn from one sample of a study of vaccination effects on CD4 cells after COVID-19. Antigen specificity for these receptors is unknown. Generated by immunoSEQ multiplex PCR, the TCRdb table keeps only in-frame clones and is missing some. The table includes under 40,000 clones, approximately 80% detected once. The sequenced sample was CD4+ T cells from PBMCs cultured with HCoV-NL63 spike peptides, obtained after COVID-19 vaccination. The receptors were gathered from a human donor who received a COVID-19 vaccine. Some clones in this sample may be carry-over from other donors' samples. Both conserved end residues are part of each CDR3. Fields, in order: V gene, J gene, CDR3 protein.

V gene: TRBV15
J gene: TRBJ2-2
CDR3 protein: CATSPLGGRGFTGELFF

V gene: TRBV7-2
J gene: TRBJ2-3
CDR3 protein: CASSRSSLFGTDTQYF

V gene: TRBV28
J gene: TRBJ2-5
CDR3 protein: CASSTFTENQETQYF

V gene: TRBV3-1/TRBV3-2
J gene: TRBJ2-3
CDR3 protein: CASSLQSSAGTDTQYF

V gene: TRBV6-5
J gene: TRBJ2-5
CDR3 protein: CASRDRGRGETQYF

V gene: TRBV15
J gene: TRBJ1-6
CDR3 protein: CATSRDDGTAVYNSPLHF

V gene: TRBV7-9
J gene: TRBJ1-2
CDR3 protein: CASSLARLAGGYTF

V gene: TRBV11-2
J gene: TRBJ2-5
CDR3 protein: CASSSDGETQYF

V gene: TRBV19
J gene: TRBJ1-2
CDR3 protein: CASSIGRAGAYGYTF

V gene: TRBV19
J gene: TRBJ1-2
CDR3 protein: CASSILGGKTATGYTF

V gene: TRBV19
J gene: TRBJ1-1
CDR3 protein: CASSIGSRGLSTEAFF

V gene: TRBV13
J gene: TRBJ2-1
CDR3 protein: CASSPMGQGRHEQFF

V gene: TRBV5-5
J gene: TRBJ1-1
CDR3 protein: CASSWSGEAFF

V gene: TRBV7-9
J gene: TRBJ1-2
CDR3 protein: CASSLETGGAYGYTF

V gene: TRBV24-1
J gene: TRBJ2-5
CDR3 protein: CATSDLQTAQGAQYF

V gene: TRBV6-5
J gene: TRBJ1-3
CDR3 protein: CASSYSGAGNTIYF

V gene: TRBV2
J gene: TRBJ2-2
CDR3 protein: CASRPRNTGELFF

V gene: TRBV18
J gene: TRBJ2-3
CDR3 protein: CASSEAVTDTQYF

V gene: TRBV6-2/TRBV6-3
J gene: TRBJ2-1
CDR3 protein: CASSYRAASLRDNEQFF

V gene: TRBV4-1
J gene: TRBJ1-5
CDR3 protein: CASSRERDQPQHF

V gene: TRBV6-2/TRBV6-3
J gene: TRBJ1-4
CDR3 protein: CASSPRGSGEKLFF

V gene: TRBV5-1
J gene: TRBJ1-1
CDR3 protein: CASSSLGLTLNTEAFF

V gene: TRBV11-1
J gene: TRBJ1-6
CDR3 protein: CASSLGQGATPLHF

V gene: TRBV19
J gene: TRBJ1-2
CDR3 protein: CASMASGGAYGYTF

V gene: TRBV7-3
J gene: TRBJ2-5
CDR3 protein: CASSLGGGRTETQYF

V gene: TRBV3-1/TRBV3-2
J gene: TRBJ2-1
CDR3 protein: CASSQVSWGAGYNEQFF

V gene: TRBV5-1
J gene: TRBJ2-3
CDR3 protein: CASSMDRGSTDTQYF

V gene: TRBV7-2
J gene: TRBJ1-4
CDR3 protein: CASSLYGTGEEKLFF

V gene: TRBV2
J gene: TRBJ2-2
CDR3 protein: CASSGRGGLTGELFF

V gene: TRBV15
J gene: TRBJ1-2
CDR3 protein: CATRREGYGYTF

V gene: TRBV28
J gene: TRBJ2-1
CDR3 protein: CASSSRVSYNEQFF

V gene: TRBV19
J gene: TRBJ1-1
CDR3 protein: CASSRQVSTTEAFF

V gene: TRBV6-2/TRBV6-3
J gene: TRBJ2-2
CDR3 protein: CASSPTGFYTGELFF

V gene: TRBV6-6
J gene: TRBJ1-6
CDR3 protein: CASSSDSSPLHF

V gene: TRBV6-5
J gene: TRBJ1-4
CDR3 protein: CASSYSRGKDEKLFF

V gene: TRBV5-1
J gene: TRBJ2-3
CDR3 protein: CASSPRADTQYF

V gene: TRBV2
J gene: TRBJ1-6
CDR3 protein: CASSDRGGGYSPLHF

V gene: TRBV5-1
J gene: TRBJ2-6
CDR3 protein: CASAGTFRSGANVLTF

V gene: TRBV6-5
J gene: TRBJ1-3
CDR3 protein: CASSYSVPYSGNTIYF

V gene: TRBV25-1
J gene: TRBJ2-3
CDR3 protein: CASSEYKGTDTQYF

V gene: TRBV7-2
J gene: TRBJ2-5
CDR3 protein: CASSFNRGQETQYF

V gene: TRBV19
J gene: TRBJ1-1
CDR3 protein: CASTPRGSRRETEAFF

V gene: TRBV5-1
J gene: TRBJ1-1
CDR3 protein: CASSYSGIEAFF

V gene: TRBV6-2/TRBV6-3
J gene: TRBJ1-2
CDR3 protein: CASSLTALGYGYTF

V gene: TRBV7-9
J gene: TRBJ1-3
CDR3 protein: CASSHTGTSGNTIYF

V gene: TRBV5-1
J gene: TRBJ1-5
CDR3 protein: CASSTGSSNQPQHF

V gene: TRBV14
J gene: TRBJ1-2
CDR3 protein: CASSQVTGSLSGYTF

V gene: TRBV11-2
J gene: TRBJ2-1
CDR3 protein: CASSLVGTSLRNEQFF

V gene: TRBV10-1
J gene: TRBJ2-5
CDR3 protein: CASSEGRRTGAQETQYF

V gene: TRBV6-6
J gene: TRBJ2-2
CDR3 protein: CASSRLQGELFF

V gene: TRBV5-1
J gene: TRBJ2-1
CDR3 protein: CASSLDRNEQFF

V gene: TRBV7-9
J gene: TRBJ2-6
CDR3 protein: CASSLGAGANVLTF

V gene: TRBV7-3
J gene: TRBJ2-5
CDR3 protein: CASSLAGQRGGLETQYF

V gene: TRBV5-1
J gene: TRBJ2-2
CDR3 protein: CASSQNTGTGELFF

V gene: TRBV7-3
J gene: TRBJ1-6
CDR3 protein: CASSSKLTSRRGGNSPLHF

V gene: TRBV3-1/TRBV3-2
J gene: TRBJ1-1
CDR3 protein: CASSQDVGVFTEAFF

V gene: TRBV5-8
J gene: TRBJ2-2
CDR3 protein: CASTRGGGAFNTGELFF

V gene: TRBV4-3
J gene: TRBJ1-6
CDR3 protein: CASSQGGDNINNSPLHF

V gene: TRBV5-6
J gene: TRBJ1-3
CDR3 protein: CASSGTTTGNTIYF

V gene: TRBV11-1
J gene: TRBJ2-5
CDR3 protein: CASSLRAPQAGETQYF